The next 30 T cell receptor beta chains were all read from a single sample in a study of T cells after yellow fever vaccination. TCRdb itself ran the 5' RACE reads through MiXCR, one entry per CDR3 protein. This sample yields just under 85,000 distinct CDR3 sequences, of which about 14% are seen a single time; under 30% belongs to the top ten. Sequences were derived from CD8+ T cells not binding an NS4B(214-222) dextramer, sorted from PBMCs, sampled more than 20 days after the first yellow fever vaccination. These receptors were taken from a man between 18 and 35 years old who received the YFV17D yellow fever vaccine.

Here the CDR3 DNA reads TGTGCCAGCAGTTTAGTAAGGACGGGGCCCGGGGAGCTGTTTTTT. This translates into CASSLVRTGPGELFF. The rearrangement uses TRBV6-2 or TRBV6-3 and TRBJ2-2; D could derive from TRBD1 or TRBD2 (5 bases each). The CDR3 extends over 15 amino acids. Between the trimmed V and J ends, which lost 4 bases and 6 bases, there was a span of 15 bases. Germline CDR1 MNHEY, CDR2 SVGEGT.

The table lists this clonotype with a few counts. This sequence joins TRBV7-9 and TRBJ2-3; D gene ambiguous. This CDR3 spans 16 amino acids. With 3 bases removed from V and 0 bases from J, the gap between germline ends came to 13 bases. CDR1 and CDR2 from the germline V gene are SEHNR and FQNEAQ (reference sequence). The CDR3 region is CASSFPDGPSTDTQYF. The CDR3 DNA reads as TGTGCCAGCAGCTTCCCGGACGGACCCAGCACAGATACGCAGTATTTT.

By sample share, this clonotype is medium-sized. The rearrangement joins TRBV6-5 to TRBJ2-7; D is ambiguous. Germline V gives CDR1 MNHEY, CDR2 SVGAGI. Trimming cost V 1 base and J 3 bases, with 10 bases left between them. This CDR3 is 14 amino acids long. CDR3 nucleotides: TGTGCCAGCAGTTACTACCCACGCTTCTACGAGCAGTACTTC. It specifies CASSYYPRFYEQYF.

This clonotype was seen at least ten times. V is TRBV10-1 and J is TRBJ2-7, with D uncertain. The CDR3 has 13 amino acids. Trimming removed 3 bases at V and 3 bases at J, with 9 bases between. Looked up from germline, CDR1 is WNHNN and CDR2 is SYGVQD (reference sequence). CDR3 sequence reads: CASSDPPIYEQYV. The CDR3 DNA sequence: TGCGCCAGCAGTGACCCCCCTATCTACGAGCAGTACGTC.

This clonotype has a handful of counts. In DNA form, the CDR3 reads TGTGCCAGCAGCTCATGGGACCAACGATGGTTCTTC. This translates into CASSSWDQRWFF. The chain joins TRBV7-6 to TRBJ2-1; D tentatively reads TRBD1 or TRBD2 (5 bases each). Trimming pared 4 bases from V and 15 bases from J, leaving 16 bases between. CDR3 length equals 12 residues. Germline lookup yields CDR1 SGHVS and CDR2 FNYEAQ.

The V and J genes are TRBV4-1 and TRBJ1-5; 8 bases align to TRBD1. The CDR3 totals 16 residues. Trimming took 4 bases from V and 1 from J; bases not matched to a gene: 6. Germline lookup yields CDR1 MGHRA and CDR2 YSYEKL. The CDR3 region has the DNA TGCGCCAGCAGCCCCTGGACAGGGCCGAGCAATCAGCCCCAGCATTTT. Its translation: CASSPWTGPSNQPQHF.

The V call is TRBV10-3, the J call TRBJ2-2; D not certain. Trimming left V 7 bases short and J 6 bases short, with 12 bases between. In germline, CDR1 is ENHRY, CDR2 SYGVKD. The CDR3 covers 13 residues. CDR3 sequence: CAIKWMVSGELFF. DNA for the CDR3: TGTGCCATCAAGTGGATGGTATCCGGGGAGCTGTTTTTT.

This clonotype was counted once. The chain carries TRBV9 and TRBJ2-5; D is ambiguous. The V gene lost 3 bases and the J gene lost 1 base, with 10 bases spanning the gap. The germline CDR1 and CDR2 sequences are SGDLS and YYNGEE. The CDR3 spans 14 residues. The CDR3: CASSGGVFQETQYF. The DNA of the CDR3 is TGTGCCAGCAGCGGAGGAGTTTTCCAAGAGACCCAGTACTTC.

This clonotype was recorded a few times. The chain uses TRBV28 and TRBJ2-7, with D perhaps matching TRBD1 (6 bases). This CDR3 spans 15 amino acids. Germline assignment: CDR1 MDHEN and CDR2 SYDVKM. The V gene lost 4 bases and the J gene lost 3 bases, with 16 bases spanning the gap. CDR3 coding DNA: TGTGCCAGCAGTTCCCAGGGGATTCCTGTCTACGAGCAGTACGTC. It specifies CASSSQGIPVYEQYV.

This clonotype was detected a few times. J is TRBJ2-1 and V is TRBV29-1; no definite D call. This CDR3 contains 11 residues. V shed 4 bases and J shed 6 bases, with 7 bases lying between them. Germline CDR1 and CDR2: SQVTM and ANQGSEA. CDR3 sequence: CSVASLNEQFF. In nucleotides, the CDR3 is TGCAGCGTTGCTTCTCTCAATGAGCAGTTCTTC.

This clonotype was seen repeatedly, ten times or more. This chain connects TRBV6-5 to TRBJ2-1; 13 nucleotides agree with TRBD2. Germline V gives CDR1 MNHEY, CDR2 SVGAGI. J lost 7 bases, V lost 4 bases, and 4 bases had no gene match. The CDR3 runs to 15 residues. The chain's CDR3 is CASSSTSGGPNEQFF. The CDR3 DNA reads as TGTGCCAGCAGTTCGACTAGCGGGGGGCCGAATGAGCAGTTCTTC.

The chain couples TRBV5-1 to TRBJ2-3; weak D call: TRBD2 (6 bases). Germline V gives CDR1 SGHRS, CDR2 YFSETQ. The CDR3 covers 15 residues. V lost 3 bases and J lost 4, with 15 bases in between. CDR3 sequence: CASSWGVQGSDTQYF. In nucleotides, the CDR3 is TGCGCCAGCAGCTGGGGGGTCCAGGGCTCAGATACGCAGTATTTT.

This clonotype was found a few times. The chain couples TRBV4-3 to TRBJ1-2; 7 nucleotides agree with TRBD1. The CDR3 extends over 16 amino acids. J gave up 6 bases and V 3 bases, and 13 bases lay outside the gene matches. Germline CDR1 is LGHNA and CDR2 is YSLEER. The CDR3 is CASSQGWTGGPHGYTF. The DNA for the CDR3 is TGCGCCAGCAGCCAGGGATGGACAGGAGGGCCTCATGGCTACACCTTC.

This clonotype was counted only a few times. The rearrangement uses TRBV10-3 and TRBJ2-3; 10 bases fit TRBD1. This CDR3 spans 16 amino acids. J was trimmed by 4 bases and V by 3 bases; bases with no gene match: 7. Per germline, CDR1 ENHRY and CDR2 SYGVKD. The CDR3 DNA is TGTGCCATCAGTGACAATTGGGGGACAGGGGCAGATACGCAGTATTTT. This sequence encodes CAISDNWGTGADTQYF.

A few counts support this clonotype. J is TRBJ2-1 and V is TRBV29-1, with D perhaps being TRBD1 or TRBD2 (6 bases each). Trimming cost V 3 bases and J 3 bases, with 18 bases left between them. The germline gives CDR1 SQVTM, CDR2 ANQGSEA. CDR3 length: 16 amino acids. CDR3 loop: CSVDDPEGVRYNEQFF. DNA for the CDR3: TGCAGCGTTGACGACCCGGAGGGGGTTCGCTACAATGAGCAGTTCTTC.

The CDR3 reads CASSPASPGPPGREQFF. The CDR3 DNA sequence: TGTGCCAGCAGCCCGGCGTCACCGGGACCTCCCGGTCGGGAGCAGTTCTTC. V and J are TRBV27 and TRBJ2-1, with D perhaps being TRBD1 or TRBD2 (5 bases each). Germline V gene data show CDR1 as MNHEY and CDR2 as SMNVEV (reference sequence). Trimming cost V 6 bases and J 10 bases, with 28 bases left between them. CDR3 length: 17 amino acids.

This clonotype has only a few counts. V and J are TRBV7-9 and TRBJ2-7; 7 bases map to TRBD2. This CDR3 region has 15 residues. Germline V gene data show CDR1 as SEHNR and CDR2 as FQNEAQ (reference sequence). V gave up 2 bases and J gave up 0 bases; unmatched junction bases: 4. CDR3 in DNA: TGTGCCAGCAGCTTATCAGCGGGATACTCCTACGAGCAGTACGTC. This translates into CASSLSAGYSYEQYV.

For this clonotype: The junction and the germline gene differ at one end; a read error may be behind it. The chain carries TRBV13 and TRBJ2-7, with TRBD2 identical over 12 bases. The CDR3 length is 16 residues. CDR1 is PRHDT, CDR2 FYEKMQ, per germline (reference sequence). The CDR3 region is CASSLDAGTSGLEQYF. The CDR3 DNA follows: TGTGCCAGCAGTTTAGATGCCGGGACTAGCGGGTTGGAGCAGTACTTC.

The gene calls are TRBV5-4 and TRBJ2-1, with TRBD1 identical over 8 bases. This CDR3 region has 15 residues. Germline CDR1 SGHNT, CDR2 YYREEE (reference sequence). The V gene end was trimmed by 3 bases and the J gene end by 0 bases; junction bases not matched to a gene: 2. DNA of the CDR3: TGTGCCAGCAGCTATGGACAGGGCTCCTACAATGAGCAGTTCTTC. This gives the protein CASSYGQGSYNEQFF.

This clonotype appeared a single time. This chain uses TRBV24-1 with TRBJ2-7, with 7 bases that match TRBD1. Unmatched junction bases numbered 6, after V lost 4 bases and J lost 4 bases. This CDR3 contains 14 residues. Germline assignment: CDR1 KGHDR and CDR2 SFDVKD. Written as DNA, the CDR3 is TGTGCCACCAGTGACGTCGACAGGGCATACGAGCAGTACTTC. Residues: CATSDVDRAYEQYF.

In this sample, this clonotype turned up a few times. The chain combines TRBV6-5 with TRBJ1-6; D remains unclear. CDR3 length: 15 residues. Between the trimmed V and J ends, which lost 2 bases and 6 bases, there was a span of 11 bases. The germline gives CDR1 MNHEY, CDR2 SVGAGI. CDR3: CASSYLGSRNSPLHF. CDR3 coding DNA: TGTGCCAGCAGTTACCTCGGCAGTCGTAATTCACCCCTCCACTTT.

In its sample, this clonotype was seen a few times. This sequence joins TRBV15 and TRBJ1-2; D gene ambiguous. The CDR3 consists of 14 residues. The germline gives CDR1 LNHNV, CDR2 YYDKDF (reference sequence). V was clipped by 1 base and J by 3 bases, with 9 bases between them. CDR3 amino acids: CATSRVPGDYGYTF. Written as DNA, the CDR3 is TGTGCCACCAGCAGAGTCCCAGGCGACTATGGCTACACCTTC.

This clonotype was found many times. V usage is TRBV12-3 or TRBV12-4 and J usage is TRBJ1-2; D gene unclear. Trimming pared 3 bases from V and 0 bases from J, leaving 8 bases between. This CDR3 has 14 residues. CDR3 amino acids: CASSFSSSNYGYTF. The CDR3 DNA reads TGTGCCAGCAGTTTTTCGAGTTCTAACTATGGCTACACCTTC.

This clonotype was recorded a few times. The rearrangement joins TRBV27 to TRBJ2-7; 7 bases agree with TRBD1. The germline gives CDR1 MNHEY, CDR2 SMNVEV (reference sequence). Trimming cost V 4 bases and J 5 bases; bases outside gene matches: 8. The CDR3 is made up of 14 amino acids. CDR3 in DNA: TGTGCCAGCAGTTCCAACAGGGGATGGAACGAGCAGTACTTC. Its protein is CASSSNRGWNEQYF.

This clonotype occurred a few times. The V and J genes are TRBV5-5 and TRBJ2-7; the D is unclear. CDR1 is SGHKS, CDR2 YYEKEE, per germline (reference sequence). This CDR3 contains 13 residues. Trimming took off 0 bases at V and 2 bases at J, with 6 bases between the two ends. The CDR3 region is CASSLGMTYEQYV. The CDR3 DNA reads TGTGCCAGCAGCTTGGGAATGACCTACGAGCAGTACGTC.

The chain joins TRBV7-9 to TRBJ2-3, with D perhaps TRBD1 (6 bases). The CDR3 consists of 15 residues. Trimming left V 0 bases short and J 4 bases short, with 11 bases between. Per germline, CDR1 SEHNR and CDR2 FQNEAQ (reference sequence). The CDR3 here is CASSLAQGQADTQYF. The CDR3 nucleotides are TGTGCCAGCAGCTTAGCGCAGGGGCAGGCAGATACGCAGTATTTT.

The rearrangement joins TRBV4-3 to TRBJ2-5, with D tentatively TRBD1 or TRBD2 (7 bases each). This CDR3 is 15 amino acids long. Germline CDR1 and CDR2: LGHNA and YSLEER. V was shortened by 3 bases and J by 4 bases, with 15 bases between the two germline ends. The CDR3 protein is CASSHGEGAAETQYF. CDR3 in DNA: TGCGCCAGCAGCCATGGGGAGGGGGCGGCAGAGACCCAGTACTTC.

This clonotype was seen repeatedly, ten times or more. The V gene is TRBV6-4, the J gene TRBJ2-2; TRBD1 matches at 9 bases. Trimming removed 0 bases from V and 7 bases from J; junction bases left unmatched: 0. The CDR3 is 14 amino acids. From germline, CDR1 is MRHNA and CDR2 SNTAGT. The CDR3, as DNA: TGTGCCAGCAGTGACTCGACAGGGGGCGGGGAGCTGTTTTTT. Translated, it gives CASSDSTGGGELFF.

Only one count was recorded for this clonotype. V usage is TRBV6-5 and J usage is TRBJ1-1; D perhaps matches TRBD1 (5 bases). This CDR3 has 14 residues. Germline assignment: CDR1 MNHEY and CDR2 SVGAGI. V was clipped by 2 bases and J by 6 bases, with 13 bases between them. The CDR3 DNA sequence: TGTGCCAGCAGTTACCGGGGCCGCAGCGCTGAAGCTTTCTTT. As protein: CASSYRGRSAEAFF.

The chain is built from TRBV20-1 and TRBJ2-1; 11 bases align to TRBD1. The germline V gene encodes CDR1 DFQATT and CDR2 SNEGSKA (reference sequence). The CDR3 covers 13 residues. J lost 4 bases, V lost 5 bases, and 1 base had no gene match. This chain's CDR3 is CSAGQGAYNEQFF. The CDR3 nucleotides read TGCAGTGCTGGACAGGGGGCGTACAATGAGCAGTTCTTC.